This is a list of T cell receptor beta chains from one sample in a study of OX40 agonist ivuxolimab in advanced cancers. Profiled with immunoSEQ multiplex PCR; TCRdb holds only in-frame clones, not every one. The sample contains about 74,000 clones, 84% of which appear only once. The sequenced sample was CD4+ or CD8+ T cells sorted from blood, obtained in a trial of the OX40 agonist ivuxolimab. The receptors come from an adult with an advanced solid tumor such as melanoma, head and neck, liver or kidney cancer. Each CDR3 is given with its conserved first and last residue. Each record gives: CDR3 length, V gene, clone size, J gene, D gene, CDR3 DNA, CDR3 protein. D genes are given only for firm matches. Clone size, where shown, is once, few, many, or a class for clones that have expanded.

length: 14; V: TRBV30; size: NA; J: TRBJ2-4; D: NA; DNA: TGTGCCTGGACATCTGGGGCCCAAGGAAACATTCAGTACTTC; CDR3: CAWTSGAQGNIQYF
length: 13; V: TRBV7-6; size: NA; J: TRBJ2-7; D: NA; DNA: TGTGCCAGCAGCAGACAGGAGGGGTACGAGCAGTACTTC; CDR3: CASSRQEGYEQYF
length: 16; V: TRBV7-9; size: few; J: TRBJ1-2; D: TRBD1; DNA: TGTGCCAGCAGCGACCTTTTAGGGGGCTCTAACTATGGCTACACCTTC; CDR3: CASSDLLGGSNYGYTF
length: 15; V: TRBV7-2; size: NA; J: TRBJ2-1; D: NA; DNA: TGTGCCAGCAGCCTCAGGGTCAGCTCCTACAATGAGCAGTTCTTC; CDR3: CASSLRVSSYNEQFF
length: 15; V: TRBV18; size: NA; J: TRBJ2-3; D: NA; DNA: TGTGCCAGCTCACAACTACAGGGAGCGGGAGATACGCAGTATTTT; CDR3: CASSQLQGAGDTQYF
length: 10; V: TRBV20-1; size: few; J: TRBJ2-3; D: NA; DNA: TGCAGTGTGGCGGGAGATACGCAGTATTTT; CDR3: CSVAGDTQYF
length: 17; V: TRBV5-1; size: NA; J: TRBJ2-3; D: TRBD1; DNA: TGCGCCAGCAGCTTTCGGACAGGGGGATCGAGCACAGATACGCAGTATTTT; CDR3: CASSFRTGGSSTDTQYF
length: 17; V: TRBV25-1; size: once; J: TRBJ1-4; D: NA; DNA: TGTGCCAGCAGTGAACAAGGACAAGTTGCAACTAATGAAAAACTGTTTTTT; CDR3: CASSEQGQVATNEKLFF
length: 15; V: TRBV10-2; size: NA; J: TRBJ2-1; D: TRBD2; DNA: TGCGCCAGCAACCAACTAGCGGGAGGGTTAGGGGAGCAGTTCTTC; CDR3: CASNQLAGGLGEQFF
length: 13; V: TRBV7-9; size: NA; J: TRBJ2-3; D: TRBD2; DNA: TGTGCCAGCAGCCCTAGCGGGACAGATACGCAGTATTTT; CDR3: CASSPSGTDTQYF
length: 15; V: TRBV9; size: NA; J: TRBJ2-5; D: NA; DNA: TGTGCCAGCAGCGTATCATTGCGGGGCGGAGAGACCCAGTACTTC; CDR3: CASSVSLRGGETQYF
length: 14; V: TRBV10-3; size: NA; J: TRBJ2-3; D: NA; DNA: TGTGCCATCAGTGAGGGGGCGGTGACAGATACGCAGTATTTT; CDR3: CAISEGAVTDTQYF
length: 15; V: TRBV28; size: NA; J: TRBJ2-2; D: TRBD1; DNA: TGTGCCAGCACCACAAGGGGGCCAACCACCGGGGAGCTGTTTTTT; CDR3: CASTTRGPTTGELFF
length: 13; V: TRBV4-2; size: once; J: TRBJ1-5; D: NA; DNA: TGTGCCAGCAGCCTCGACACCCTTAGGGCCCAGCATTTT; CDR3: CASSLDTLRAQHF
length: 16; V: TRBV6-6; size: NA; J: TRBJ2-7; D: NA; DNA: TGTGCCAGCACGCGGGGGGGGGACAGGCGCTCCTACGAGCAGTACTTC; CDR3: CASTRGGDRRSYEQYF
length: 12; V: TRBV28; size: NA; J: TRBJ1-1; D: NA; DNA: TGTGCCAGCATTACCGGGTACACTGAAGCTTTCTTT; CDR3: CASITGYTEAFF
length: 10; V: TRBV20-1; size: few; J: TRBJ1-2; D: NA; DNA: TGCAGTGCTAGAGCCGGGGGCTACACCTTC; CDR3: CSARAGGYTF
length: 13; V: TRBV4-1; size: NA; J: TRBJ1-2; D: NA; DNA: TGCGCCAGCAGCCGGCTGGTGAACTATGGCTACACCTTC; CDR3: CASSRLVNYGYTF
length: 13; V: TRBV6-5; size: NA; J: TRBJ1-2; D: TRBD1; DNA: TGTGCCAGCAGGGCACGACAGGGGGATGGCTACACCTTC; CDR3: CASRARQGDGYTF
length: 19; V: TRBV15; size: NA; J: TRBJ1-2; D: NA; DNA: TGTGCCACCAGCAGAGAGGATATCGGGGCCGCCCTTTTTAACTATGGCTACACCTTC; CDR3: CATSREDIGAALFNYGYTF
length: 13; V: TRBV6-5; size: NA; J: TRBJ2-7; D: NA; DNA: TGTGCCAGCAGAGAACGCGGGCCCTACGAGCAGTACTTC; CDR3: CASRERGPYEQYF
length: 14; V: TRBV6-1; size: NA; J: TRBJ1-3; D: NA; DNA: TGTGCCAGCAGTGAGGGGACGAGAGGGAGCACCATATATTTT; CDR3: CASSEGTRGSTIYF
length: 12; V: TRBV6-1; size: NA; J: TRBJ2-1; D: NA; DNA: TGTGCCAGCAGTGAACGAGAGGTTGAGCAGTTCTTC; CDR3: CASSEREVEQFF
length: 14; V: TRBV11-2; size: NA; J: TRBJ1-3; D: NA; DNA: TGTGCCAGCAGCTTGCCAGGGACTGGAAACACCATATATTTT; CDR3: CASSLPGTGNTIYF
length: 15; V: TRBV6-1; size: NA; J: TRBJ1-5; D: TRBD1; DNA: TGTGCCAGCAGTGGACAGGGGGTATGGAATCAGCCCCAGCATTTT; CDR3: CASSGQGVWNQPQHF
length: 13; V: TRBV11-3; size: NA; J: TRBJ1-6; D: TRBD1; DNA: TGTGCCAGCAGCCGACAGGGTAATTCACCCCTCCACTTT; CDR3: CASSRQGNSPLHF
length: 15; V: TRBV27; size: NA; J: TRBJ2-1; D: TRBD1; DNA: TGTGCCAGCAGTTTACGACAGGGTACCGCCAATGAGCAGTTCTTC; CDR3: CASSLRQGTANEQFF
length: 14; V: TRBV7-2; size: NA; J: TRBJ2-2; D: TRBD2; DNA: TGTGCCACAACTCGGGACTACCGATCCGGGGAGCTGTTTTTT; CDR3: CATTRDYRSGELFF
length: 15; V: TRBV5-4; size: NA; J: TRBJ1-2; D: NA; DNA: TGTGCCAGCAGCCCCTCGGCAAGCCTCAACTATGGCTACACCTTC; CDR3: CASSPSASLNYGYTF
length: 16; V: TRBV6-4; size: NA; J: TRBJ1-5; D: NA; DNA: TGTGCCAGCAGTGAAGAAACAGGGACGCGCAATCAGCCCCAGCATTTT; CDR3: CASSEETGTRNQPQHF
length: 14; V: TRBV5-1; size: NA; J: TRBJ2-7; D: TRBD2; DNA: TGCGCCAGCAGCTTGGAAGGGACTACCTACGAGCAGTACTTC; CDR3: CASSLEGTTYEQYF
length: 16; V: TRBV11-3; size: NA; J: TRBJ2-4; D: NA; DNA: TGTGCCAGCAGCTTAGACCCGTGGCTAGCCAAAAACATTCAGTACTTC; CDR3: CASSLDPWLAKNIQYF
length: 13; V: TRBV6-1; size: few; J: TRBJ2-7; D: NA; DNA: TGTGCCAGCACAGGTGCGGTCTCCTACGAGCAGTACTTC; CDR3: CASTGAVSYEQYF
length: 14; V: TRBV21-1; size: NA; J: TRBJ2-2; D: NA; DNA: TGTGCCAGCAGCAAATTAACGGGGACCGGGGAGCTGTTTTTT; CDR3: CASSKLTGTGELFF
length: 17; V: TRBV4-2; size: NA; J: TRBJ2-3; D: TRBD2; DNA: TGTGCCAGCAGCCAAGAAGTGACGGGGGGGCCGCGAGATACGCAGTATTTT; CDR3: CASSQEVTGGPRDTQYF
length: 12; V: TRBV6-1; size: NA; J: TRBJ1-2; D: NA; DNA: TGTGCCAGCAGTGAAGACGGGTATGGCTACACCTTC; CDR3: CASSEDGYGYTF
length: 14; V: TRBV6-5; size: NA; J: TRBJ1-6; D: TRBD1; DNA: TGTGCCAGCACTTCGGGACAGCATAATTCACCCCTCCACTTT; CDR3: CASTSGQHNSPLHF
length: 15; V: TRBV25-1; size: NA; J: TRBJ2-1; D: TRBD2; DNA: TGTGCCAGCATAGGACTAGCGGGAGAGGGTAGTGAGCAGTTCTTC; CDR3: CASIGLAGEGSEQFF
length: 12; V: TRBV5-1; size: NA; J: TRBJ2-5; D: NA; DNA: TGCGCCAGCAGCTTGGATAGAGAGACCCAGTACTTC; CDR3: CASSLDRETQYF
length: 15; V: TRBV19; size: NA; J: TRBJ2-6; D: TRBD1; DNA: TGTGCCAGTAGTTTTACAGGGGCTGGGGCCAACGTCCTGACTTTC; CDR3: CASSFTGAGANVLTF
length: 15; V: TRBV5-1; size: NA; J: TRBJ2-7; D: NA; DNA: TGCGCCAGCACCCCACGCTCCGGGGATACCTACGAGCAGTACTTC; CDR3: CASTPRSGDTYEQYF
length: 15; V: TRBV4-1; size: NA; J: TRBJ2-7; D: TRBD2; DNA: TGCGCCAGCAGCCAACCCGGGACTAGAATCTACGAGCAGTACTTC; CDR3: CASSQPGTRIYEQYF
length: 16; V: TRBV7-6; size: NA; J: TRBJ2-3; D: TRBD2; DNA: TGTGCCAGCAGCCCCCGGAGCGGGAGAGTTGCAGATACGCAGTATTTT; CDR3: CASSPRSGRVADTQYF
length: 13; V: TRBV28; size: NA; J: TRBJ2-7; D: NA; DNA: TGTGCCAGCAGTTTAGGGGGCGACTACGAGCAGTACTTC; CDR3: CASSLGGDYEQYF
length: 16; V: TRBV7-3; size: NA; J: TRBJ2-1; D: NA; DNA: TGTGCCAGCAGCTCTGGACGTGGGCCGACCTGGGGTGAGCAGTTCTTC; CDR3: CASSSGRGPTWGEQFF
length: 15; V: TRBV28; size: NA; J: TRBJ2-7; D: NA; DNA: TGTGCCAGCAGCTTCCTGAGGGGGATGATCTACGAGCAGTACTTC; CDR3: CASSFLRGMIYEQYF
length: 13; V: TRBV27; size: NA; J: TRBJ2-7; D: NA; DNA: TGTGCCAGCAGTCAGACGGTACCCTACGAGCAGTACTTC; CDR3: CASSQTVPYEQYF
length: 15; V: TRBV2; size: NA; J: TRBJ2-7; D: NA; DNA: TGTGCCAGCATCGACCGGGGTTCAGGGTCCTACGAGCAGTACTTC; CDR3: CASIDRGSGSYEQYF
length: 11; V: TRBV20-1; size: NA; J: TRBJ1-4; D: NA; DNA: TGCAGTGCTTGGAAGAATGAAAAACTGTTTTTT; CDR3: CSAWKNEKLFF
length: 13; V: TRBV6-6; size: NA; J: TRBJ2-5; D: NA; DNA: TGTGCCAGCAGCCCAGGGGGGAAAGCGACCCAGTACTTC; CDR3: CASSPGGKATQYF
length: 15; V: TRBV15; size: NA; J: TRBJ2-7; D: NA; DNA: TGTGCCACCAGGAAAGGAGAAGACGGAACCTACGAGCAGTACTTC; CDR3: CATRKGEDGTYEQYF